In this sample, the clone carrying this T cell receptor (beta chain) turned up a few times. Its specificity is not known. The data derive from a study of T cell repertoires in cytomegalovirus infection. As for the study in general: In public TCR beta signatures, there were indications of both CMV infection and matching HLA type. Study observations and caveats: Carriage of CMV together with the relevant HLA was identifiable through cumulative public TCR beta family frequency.

Via MiXCR, TCRdb re-called the reads, giving one row per CDR3 protein. The sample contains about 600,000 distinct CDR3 sequences, more than 20% of which appear only once. CDR1 is SGHAT, CDR2 FQNNGV, per germline. The CDR3 covers 17 residues. The junction had 9 bases not matched to a gene; V was cut back by 1 base and J by 5 bases. The receptor was isolated from a human donor in good health (CMV status not recorded). Some clones in this sample may be carry-over from other donors' samples. The J gene is TRBJ2-3, the V gene TRBV11-2; 10 bases map to TRBD2. Sequenced material: CD8+ T cells from PBMCs. CDR3 nucleotide sequence: TGTGCCAGCAGCTTAGCGGTCAGCGGGGGGGCCGTAGATACGCAGTATTTT. Translated, it gives CASSLAVSGGAVDTQYF.